This entry lists 28 T cell receptor beta chains sequenced from one sample in a study of CD8+CD57+ T cells in acquired aplastic anemia (dated 2018 in TCRdb). Sequencing was carried out with an Illumina HiSeq 2000. Genomic DNA was used as template for profiling of TCR beta VDJ combinations and CDR3 sequences. TCRdb reran the public reads through fastp at Q25 and MiXCR, keeping productive beta chains. Entries that share a CDR3 protein sequence are merged under the most common genes and DNA. The sample has approximately 130,000 distinct CDR3 sequences on record, 50% to 70% of them singletons. About 31% of the sample lies in the top ten. Expansion of CD8+CD57+ cells had been shown by flow cytometry in the patients chosen for sequencing. Sequencing input: sorted CD4+, CD8+, or CD8+CD57+ T cells (not recorded which) from PBMCs. These receptors originate from a human donor with aplastic anemia.

The chain is built from TRBV9 and TRBJ2-6; possible D gene TRBD2, 5 bases. Germline V gene data show CDR1 as SGDLS and CDR2 as YYNGEE. V lost 4 bases, J lost 0 bases, and 11 bases lay in between. The CDR3 is made up of 16 amino acids. CDR3 in amino acids: CASSLGGYSGANVLTF. CDR3 bases: TGTGCCAGCAGCCTAGGAGGATACTCTGGGGCCAACGTCCTGACTTTC.

This clonotype has at least ten counts. The V call is TRBV7-9, the J call TRBJ2-5; 9 bases agree with TRBD2. Germline V gene data show CDR1 as SEHNR and CDR2 as FQNEAQ (reference sequence). The trim removed 4 bases at V and 1 base at J, leaving 10 bases unmatched. The CDR3 has 17 amino acids. CDR3 residues: CASSSSAAGGLQETQYF. CDR3 nucleotides: TGTGCCAGCAGCTCAAGCGCTGCGGGGGGGCTCCAAGAGACCCAGTACTTC.

This chain connects TRBV20-1 to TRBJ2-7; 7 bases match TRBD1. Germline loops: CDR1 DFQATT, CDR2 SNEGSKA (reference sequence). CDR3 length equals 15 residues. The J segment lost 1 base and the V segment lost 2 bases, leaving 8 bases of the junction unmatched. In DNA, the CDR3 is TGCAGTGCTAGACCCCTTGACAGGGAATCCTACGAGCAGTACTTC. Translation gives CSARPLDRESYEQYF.

The chain uses TRBV19 and TRBJ2-6; D unresolved. Germline V gene data show CDR1 as LNHDA and CDR2 as SQIVND (reference sequence). This CDR3 has 14 residues. Deletions cut 6 bases from V and 1 base from J, with 7 bases between. The CDR3 loop is CASSQLSGANVLTF. The DNA for the CDR3 is TGTGCCAGTAGCCAACTATCTGGGGCCAACGTCCTGACTTTC.

The V and J genes are TRBV5-4 and TRBJ1-2; 7 positions agree with TRBD1. Germline trimming cut 2 bases from V and 8 bases from J; bases unmatched to any gene: 6. The CDR3 is made up of 13 amino acids. Germline CDR1 SGHNT, CDR2 YYREEE (reference sequence). The CDR3 DNA reads TGTGCCAGCAGCTTAGACAGGGTTTTAGGCTACACCTTC. This encodes CASSLDRVLGYTF.

The gene calls are TRBV10-2 and TRBJ1-2; possibly TRBD1 for D (5 bases). This CDR3 has 12 residues. With 3 bases removed from V and 8 bases from J, the gap between germline ends came to 10 bases. Germline V gene lookup returns CDR1 WSHSY and CDR2 SAAADI. For the CDR3, the DNA is TGCGCCAGCAGTGAAAAAGGGGCCGGCTACACCTTC. Its protein is CASSEKGAGYTF.

The chain links TRBV5-4 to TRBJ1-1; no clear D. The CDR3 contains 13 residues. The germline V gene has CDR1 SGHNT and CDR2 YYREEE (reference sequence). V was cut by 4 bases and J by 8 bases, with 15 bases left in between. The CDR3 sequence is CASSPTPVKEAFF. The CDR3 DNA reads TGTGCCAGCAGCCCTACACCAGTGAAGGAAGCTTTCTTT.

The chain couples TRBV10-3 to TRBJ2-2, with no clear D. V lost 8 bases, J lost 15 bases, and 19 bases lay in between. The CDR3 is 12 amino acids. Germline loops: CDR1 ENHRY, CDR2 SYGVKD. The CDR3 loop reads CAIGGTDLMVFF. As DNA, the CDR3 is TGTGCCATCGGTGGTACGGACCTCATGGTGTTTTTT.

The chain couples TRBV5-1 to TRBJ2-3, with D unresolved. The V gene lost 2 bases and the J gene lost 0 bases, with 10 bases spanning the gap. CDR1 and CDR2 (germline): SGHRS, YFSETQ. This CDR3 contains 15 residues. CDR3 amino acids: CASSFRVSSTDTQYF. The CDR3 bases are TGCGCCAGCAGCTTTAGGGTATCTAGCACAGATACGCAGTATTTT. The full variable domain, with the rest looked up from reference TRBV5-1 and TRBJ2-3, is KAGVTQTPRYLIKTRGQQVTLSCSPISGHRSVSWYQQTPGQGLQFLFEYFSETQRNKGNFPGRFSGRQFSNSRSEMNVSTLELGDSALYLCASSFRVSSTDTQYFGPGTRLTVL.

This clonotype is medium-sized. This chain uses TRBV19 with TRBJ2-1; D assignment may be TRBD1 or TRBD2 (5 bases each). The CDR3 extends over 15 amino acids. Per the germline V gene, CDR1 is LNHDA and CDR2 is SQIVND (reference sequence). Trimming stripped 3 bases from V and 1 base from J, with 10 bases between. Here the CDR3 reads CASSMGRESYNEQFF. CDR3 DNA: TGTGCCAGTAGTATGGGCAGGGAGTCCTACAATGAGCAGTTCTTC.

The sample holds many counts of this clonotype. V is TRBV24-1 and J is TRBJ2-2, with D unresolved. Per germline, CDR1 KGHDR and CDR2 SFDVKD. Trimming removed 10 bases at V and 3 bases at J, with 5 bases between. The CDR3 spans 11 residues. The CDR3 loop is CATRDTGELFF. CDR3 nucleotides: TGTGCCACTCGGGACACCGGGGAGCTGTTTTTT.

The rearrangement uses TRBV5-1 and TRBJ2-3; tentative D call: TRBD2 (5 bases). The CDR3 contains 15 residues. Trimming cost V 4 bases and J 2 bases, with 14 bases left between them. Per germline, CDR1 SGHRS and CDR2 YFSETQ. CDR3 DNA sequence: TGCGCCAGCAGCACCGCGGGCAGGACCACAGATACGCAGTATTTT. It codes for CASSTAGRTTDTQYF. The full variable domain, its missing parts supplied by reference TRBV5-1 and TRBJ2-3, is KAGVTQTPRYLIKTRGQQVTLSCSPISGHRSVSWYQQTPGQGLQFLFEYFSETQRNKGNFPGRFSGRQFSNSRSEMNVSTLELGDSALYLCASSTAGRTTDTQYFGPGTRLTVL.

The CDR3 DNA is TGTGCCAGCAGCTACAGACAGAGTGAAGCTTTCTTT. As protein: CASSYRQSEAFF. The rearrangement joins TRBV7-9 to TRBJ1-1, with TRBD1 as a possible D gene (5 bases). Trimming stripped 4 bases from V and 7 bases from J, with 10 bases between. Germline values: CDR1 SEHNR, CDR2 FQNEAQ (reference sequence). The CDR3 is 12 residues long.

The CDR3 protein is CASRGQGETDEQYF. The CDR3 nucleotides are TGTGCCAGCAGGGGACAGGGGGAAACGGACGAGCAGTACTTC. V usage is TRBV6-1 and J usage is TRBJ2-7, with 11 bases matching TRBD1. The trim removed 6 bases at V and 5 bases at J, leaving 6 bases unmatched. Germline V gene data show CDR1 as MNHNS and CDR2 as SASEGT. The CDR3 extends over 14 amino acids.

This clonotype was seen a few times. The rearrangement links TRBV27 to TRBJ1-1; TRBD1 is a possible D gene (5 bases). V lost 5 bases and J 4 bases, leaving 14 bases between the germline ends. The CDR3 consists of 14 residues. Germline loops: CDR1 MNHEY, CDR2 SMNVEV (reference sequence). Here the CDR3 reads CASSRGQPGTEAFF. The CDR3 DNA reads TGTGCCAGCAGTAGGGGCCAACCGGGCACTGAAGCTTTCTTT.

The rearrangement uses TRBV15 and TRBJ2-7; D perhaps matches TRBD2 (6 bases). Deletions cut 4 bases from V and 3 bases from J, with 16 bases between. The CDR3 spans 15 residues. Looked up from germline, CDR1 is LNHNV and CDR2 is YYDKDF (reference sequence). The CDR3 nucleotides read TGTGCCACCAGCATCTCTGCGGGGATTATCTACGAGCAGTACTTC. Translated: CATSISAGIIYEQYF.

This clonotype was seen ten or more times. J is TRBJ2-1 and V is TRBV7-9; 8 bases line up with TRBD1. The CDR3 loop spans 13 amino acids. CDR1 and CDR2 from the germline V gene are SEHNR and FQNEAQ (reference sequence). The J segment lost 9 bases and the V segment lost 5 bases, leaving 6 bases of the junction unmatched. CDR3 sequence: CASSGDRGVEQFF. CDR3 DNA sequence: TGTGCCAGCAGCGGCGACAGGGGTGTTGAGCAGTTCTTC.

The gene calls are TRBV7-6 and TRBJ2-7; 8 bases match TRBD1. Germline-derived CDR1 and CDR2 are SGHVS and FNYEAQ. There are 13 residues in the CDR3. Trimming cost V 5 bases and J 5 bases; bases outside gene matches: 5. CDR3 in DNA: TGTGCCAGCAGCACCAGGGGGCTGAACGAGCAGTACTTC. Amino acid sequence: CASSTRGLNEQYF.

This sequence joins TRBV20-1 and TRBJ2-1; 8 nucleotides align to TRBD2. This CDR3 region has 12 residues. From germline, CDR1 is DFQATT and CDR2 SNEGSKA (reference sequence). V shed 3 bases, J shed 8 bases, and the junction held 3 bases outside the gene matches. The CDR3 sequence is CSASGGAHEQFF. CDR3 DNA: TGCAGTGCTAGCGGGGGGGCCCATGAGCAGTTCTTC.

This chain links TRBV9 with TRBJ2-2; 8 bases are a match to TRBD2. CDR1 and CDR2 from the germline V gene are SGDLS and YYNGEE. CDR3 length equals 18 residues. V shed 4 bases and J 0 bases; nucleotides not matched to a gene: 11. The CDR3 loop reads CASSRGAGGTPNTGELFF. The CDR3 DNA reads as TGTGCCAGCAGCCGCGGGGCGGGAGGAACCCCGAACACCGGGGAGCTGTTTTTT.

The chain couples TRBV12-5 to TRBJ2-1; 13 positions agree with TRBD2. Germline values: CDR1 LGHNT, CDR2 FRNRAP. This CDR3 has 16 residues. Trimming cost V 6 bases and J 9 bases; bases outside gene matches: 11. CDR3 protein: CASGDLGTSGAGEQFF. The CDR3 DNA sequence: TGTGCTAGTGGAGACCTCGGGACTAGCGGGGCGGGTGAGCAGTTCTTC.

V usage is TRBV28 and J usage is TRBJ2-3; D gene unclear. Per the germline V gene, CDR1 is MDHEN and CDR2 is SYDVKM. CDR3 length equals 14 residues. V shed 3 bases and J shed 2 bases, with 9 bases lying between them. The CDR3 DNA follows: TGTGCCAGCAGTTTGCTGGGAAACACAGATACGCAGTATTTT. This gives the protein CASSLLGNTDTQYF.

This clonotype showed up just a few times. The gene calls are TRBV15 and TRBJ1-4; D is possibly TRBD1 (5 bases). Germline CDR1 and CDR2: LNHNV and YYDKDF (reference sequence). V was clipped by 9 bases and J by 5 bases, with 16 bases between them. The CDR3 has 14 residues. The CDR3 protein is CATESGTENEKLFF. The CDR3 nucleotides are TGTGCCACAGAGTCCGGGACGGAAAATGAAAAACTGTTTTTT.

V is TRBV15 and J is TRBJ2-3, with 12 bases identical to TRBD2. Germline V gene data show CDR1 as LNHNV and CDR2 as YYDKDF (reference sequence). V lost 0 bases and J lost 4; bases outside the gene matches: 2. CDR3 length: 16 amino acids. The CDR3 region has the DNA TGTGCCACCAGCAGAGATGCTAGCGGGGGGGCAGATACGCAGTATTTT. Translated: CATSRDASGGADTQYF.

This clonotype appeared many times. The chain couples TRBV3-1 to TRBJ1-1, with D hard to call. Trimming took 4 bases from V and 8 from J, leaving 11 bases between them. Germline-derived CDR1 and CDR2 are LGHDT and YNNKEL (reference sequence). CDR3 length: 12 residues. CDR3 residues: CASSPPSLEAFF. The CDR3 DNA sequence: TGTGCCAGCAGCCCCCCCTCACTCGAAGCTTTCTTT.

The chain joins TRBV7-9 to TRBJ2-3; D not resolved. The CDR3 runs 10 residues. The V gene lost 5 bases and the J gene lost 10 bases, with 7 bases spanning the gap. From germline, CDR1 is SEHNR and CDR2 FQNEAQ (reference sequence). CDR3 sequence (DNA): TGTGCCAGCAGCCGAGGAGCGCAGTATTTT. This gives the protein CASSRGAQYF.

The chain carries TRBV5-1 and TRBJ1-3; D uncertain. Trimming took 0 bases from V and 2 from J, leaving 6 bases between them. This CDR3 spans 14 amino acids. CDR1 and CDR2 (germline): SGHRS, YFSETQ. The CDR3 spells CASSLGVAGNTIYF. The CDR3 DNA reads as TGCGCCAGCAGCTTGGGCGTGGCTGGAAACACCATATATTTT.

The chain couples TRBV10-3 to TRBJ1-5; TRBD1 is a possible D gene (5 bases). There are 13 residues in the CDR3. V was shortened by 6 bases and J by 5 bases, with 11 bases between the two germline ends. Germline values: CDR1 ENHRY, CDR2 SYGVKD. CDR3 nucleotide sequence: TGTGCCATCAGGAGGGACGGAGATCAGCCCCAGCATTTT. Translating it yields CAIRRDGDQPQHF.